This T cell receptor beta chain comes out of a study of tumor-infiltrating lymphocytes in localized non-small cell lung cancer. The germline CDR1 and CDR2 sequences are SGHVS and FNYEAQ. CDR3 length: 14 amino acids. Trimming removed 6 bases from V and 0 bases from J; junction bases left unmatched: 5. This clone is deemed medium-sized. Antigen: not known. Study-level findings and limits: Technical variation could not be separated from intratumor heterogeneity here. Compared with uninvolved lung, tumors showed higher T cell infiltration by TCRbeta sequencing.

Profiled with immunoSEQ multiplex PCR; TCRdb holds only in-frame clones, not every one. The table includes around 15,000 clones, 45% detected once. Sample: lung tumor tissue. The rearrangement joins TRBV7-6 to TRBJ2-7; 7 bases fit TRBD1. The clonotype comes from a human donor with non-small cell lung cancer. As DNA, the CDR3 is TGTGCCAGCAGTGGACAGGACTTCTCCTACGAGCAGTACTTC. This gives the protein CASSGQDFSYEQYF.